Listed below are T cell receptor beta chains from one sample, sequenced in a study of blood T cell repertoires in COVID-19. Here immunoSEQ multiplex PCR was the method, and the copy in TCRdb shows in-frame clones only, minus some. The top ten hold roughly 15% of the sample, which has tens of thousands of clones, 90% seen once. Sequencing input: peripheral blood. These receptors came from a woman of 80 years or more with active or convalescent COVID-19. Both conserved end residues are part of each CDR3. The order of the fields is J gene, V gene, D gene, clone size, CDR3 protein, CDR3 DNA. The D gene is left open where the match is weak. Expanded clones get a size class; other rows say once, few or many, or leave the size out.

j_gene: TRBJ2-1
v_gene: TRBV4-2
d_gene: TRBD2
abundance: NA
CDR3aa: CASSQELAGTYNEQFF
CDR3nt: TGTGCCAGCAGCCAAGAACTAGCGGGCACATACAATGAGCAGTTCTTC

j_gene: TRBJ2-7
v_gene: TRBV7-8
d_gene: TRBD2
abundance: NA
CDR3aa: CASSLERGANEQYF
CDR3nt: TGTGCCAGCAGCTTAGAGCGGGGGGCCAACGAGCAGTACTTC

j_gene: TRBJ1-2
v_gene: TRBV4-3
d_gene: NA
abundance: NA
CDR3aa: CASSQDTELANYGYTF
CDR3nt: TGCGCCAGCAGCCAAGACACCGAACTTGCTAACTATGGCTACACCTTC

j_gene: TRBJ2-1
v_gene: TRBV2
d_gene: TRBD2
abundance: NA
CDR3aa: CATTSSGGLGEQFF
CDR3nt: TGTGCCACTACTAGTAGCGGGGGGTTGGGTGAGCAGTTCTTC

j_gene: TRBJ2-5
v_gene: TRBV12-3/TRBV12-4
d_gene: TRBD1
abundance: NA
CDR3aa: CASRRTGGMDQYF
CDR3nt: TGTGCCAGCAGACGGACAGGGGGCATGGACCAGTACTTC

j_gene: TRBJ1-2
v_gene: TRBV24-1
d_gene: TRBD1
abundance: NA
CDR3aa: CATSDSPTGKYGYTF
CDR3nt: TGTGCCACCAGTGATTCCCCGACAGGGAAATATGGCTACACCTTC

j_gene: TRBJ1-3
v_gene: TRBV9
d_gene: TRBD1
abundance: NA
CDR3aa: CASSVAGTAGNTIYF
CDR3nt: TGTGCCAGCAGCGTAGCTGGGACAGCCGGAAACACCATATATTTT

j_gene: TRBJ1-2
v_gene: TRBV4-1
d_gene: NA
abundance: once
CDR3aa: CASSQDAYGGQRGYTF
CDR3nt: TGCGCCAGCAGCCAAGATGCGTACGGCGGACAGAGGGGCTACACCTTC

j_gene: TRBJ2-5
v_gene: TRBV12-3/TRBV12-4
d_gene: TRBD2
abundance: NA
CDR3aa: CASSLGLAGEQYF
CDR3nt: TGTGCCAGCAGTTTGGGGCTAGCGGGGGAACAGTACTTC

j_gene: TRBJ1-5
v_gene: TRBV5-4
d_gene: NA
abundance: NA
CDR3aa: CASSGDINQPQHF
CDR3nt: TGTGCCAGCAGCGGGGACATTAATCAGCCCCAGCATTTT

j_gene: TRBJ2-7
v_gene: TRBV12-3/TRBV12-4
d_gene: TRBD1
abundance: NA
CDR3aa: CASTSLQGGEQYF
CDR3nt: TGTGCCAGCACCAGCTTACAGGGGGGCGAGCAGTACTTC

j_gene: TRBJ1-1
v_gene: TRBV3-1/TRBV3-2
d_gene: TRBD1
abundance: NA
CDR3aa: CASSSPFLGQGARDTEAFF
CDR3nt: TGTGCCAGCAGCTCCCCTTTCCTTGGACAGGGGGCGCGGGACACTGAAGCTTTCTTT

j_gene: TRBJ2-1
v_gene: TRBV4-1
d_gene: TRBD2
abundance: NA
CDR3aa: CASSRLAGLYNEQFF
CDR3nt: TGCGCCAGCAGCCGCTTAGCGGGCCTATATAATGAGCAGTTCTTC

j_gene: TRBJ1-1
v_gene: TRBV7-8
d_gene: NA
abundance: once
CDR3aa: CASSRQIRGNTEAFF
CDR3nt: TGTGCCAGCAGCCGACAGATAAGGGGGAACACTGAAGCTTTCTTT

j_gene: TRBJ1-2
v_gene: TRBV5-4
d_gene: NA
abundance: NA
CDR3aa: CASSFPGGANYGYTF
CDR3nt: TGTGCCAGCAGCTTTCCCGGAGGGGCTAACTATGGCTACACCTTC

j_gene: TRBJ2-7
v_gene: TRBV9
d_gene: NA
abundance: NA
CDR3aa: CASSVPPLYEQYF
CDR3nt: TGTGCCAGCAGCGTACCCCCCCTATACGAGCAGTACTTC

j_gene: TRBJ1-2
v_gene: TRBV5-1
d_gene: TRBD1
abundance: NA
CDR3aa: CASSLQGRGYTF
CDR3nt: TGCGCCAGCAGCTTACAGGGGAGGGGCTACACCTTC

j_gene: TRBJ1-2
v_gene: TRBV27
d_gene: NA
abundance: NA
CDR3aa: CASSSQGDGYTF
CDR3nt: TGTGCCAGCAGTTCCCAGGGCGATGGCTACACCTTC

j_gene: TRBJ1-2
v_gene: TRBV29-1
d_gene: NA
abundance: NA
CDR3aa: CSVEGTHSGTF
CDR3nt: TGCAGCGTTGAAGGGACGCATTCGGGGACCTTC

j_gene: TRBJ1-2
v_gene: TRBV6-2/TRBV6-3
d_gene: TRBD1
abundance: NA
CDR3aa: CASSLQGYGYTF
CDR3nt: TGTGCCAGCAGCCTACAGGGGTATGGCTACACCTTC

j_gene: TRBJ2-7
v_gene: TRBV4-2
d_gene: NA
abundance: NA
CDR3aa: CASSQGRQPSYEQYF
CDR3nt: TGTGCCAGCAGCCAGGGGCGACAACCCTCCTACGAGCAGTACTTC

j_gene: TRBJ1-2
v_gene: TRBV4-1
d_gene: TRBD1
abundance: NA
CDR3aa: CASSQEGTGAGGYTF
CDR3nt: TGCGCCAGCAGCCAAGAGGGGACAGGGGCAGGTGGCTACACCTTC

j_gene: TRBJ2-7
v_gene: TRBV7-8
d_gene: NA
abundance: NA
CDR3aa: CASSLSGIGQYF
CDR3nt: TGTGCCAGCAGCTTATCAGGGATAGGTCAGTACTTC

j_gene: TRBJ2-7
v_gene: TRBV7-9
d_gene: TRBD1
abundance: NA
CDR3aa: CASSLQDRGLYEQYF
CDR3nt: TGTGCCAGCAGCTTACAGGACAGGGGACTATACGAGCAGTACTTC

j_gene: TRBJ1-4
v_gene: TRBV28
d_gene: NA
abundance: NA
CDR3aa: CASSGRQVTYEKLFF
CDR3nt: TGTGCCAGCAGTGGTCGACAGGTGACTTATGAAAAACTGTTTTTT

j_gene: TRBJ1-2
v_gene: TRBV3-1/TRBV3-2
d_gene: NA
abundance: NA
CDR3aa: CASSQPPGRRYTF
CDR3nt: TGTGCCAGCAGCCAGCCCCCAGGCCGCAGATACACCTTC

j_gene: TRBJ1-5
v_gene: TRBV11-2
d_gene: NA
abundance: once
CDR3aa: CASSAQFSNQPQHF
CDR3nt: TGTGCCAGCAGCGCACAGTTTAGCAATCAGCCCCAGCATTTT

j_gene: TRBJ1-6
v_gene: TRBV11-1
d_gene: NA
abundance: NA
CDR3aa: CASSLVRGPPLHF
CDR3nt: TGTGCCAGCAGCTTAGTCAGAGGCCCACCCCTCCACTTT

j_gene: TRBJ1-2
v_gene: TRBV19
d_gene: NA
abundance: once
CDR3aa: CASSIPRRANYGYTF
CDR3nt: TGTGCCAGTAGTATCCCGAGACGGGCTAACTATGGCTACACCTTC

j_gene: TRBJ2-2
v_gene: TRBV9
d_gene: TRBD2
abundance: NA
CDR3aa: CASRILAGANTGELFF
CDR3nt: TGTGCCAGCAGGATCTTAGCGGGAGCGAACACCGGGGAGCTGTTTTTT

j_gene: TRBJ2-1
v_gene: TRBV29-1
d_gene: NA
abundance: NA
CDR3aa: CSVEQGSYNEQFF
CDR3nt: TGCAGCGTTGAACAGGGGTCCTACAATGAGCAGTTCTTC

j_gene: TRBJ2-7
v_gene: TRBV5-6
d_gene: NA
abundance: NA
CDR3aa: CASSLGLSSYEQYF
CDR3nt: TGTGCCAGCAGCTTGGGTCTGAGCTCCTACGAGCAGTACTTC

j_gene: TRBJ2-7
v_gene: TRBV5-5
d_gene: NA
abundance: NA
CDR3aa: CASSWAPSDEQYF
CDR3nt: TGTGCCAGCAGCTGGGCCCCCTCCGACGAGCAGTACTTC

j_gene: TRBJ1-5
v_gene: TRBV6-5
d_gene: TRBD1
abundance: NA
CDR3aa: CASSLDRGNQPQHF
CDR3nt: TGTGCCAGCAGTTTGGACAGGGGCAATCAGCCCCAGCATTTT

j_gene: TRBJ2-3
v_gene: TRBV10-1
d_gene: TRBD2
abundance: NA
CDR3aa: CASGPDGLAGGSDTQYF
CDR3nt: TGCGCCAGCGGACCTGACGGACTAGCGGGGGGGTCAGATACGCAGTATTTT

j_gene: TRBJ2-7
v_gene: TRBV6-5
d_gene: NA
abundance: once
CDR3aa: CASSYSYSSYEQYF
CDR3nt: TGTGCCAGCAGTTACTCTTACAGCTCCTACGAGCAGTACTTC

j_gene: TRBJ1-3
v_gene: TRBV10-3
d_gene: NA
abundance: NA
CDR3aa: CAISEQVSHTIYF
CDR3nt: TGTGCCATCAGTGAGCAAGTAAGCCACACCATATATTTT

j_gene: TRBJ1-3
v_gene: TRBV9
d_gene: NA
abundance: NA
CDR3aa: CASSSQTSSSGNTIYF
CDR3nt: TGTGCCAGCAGCTCCCAGACTTCCAGCTCTGGAAACACCATATATTTT

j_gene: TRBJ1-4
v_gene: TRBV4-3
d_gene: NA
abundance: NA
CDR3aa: CASSQGRGRNNEKLFF
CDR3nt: TGCGCCAGCAGCCAAGGGCGGGGCAGAAATAATGAAAAACTGTTTTTT

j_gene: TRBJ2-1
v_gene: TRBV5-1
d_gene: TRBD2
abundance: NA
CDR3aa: CASSSLAGGPDEQFF
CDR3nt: TGCGCCAGCAGCTCCTTAGCGGGGGGGCCCGATGAGCAGTTCTTC

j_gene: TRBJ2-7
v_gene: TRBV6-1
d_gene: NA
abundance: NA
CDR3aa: CASSDSYEQYF
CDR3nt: TGTGCCAGCAGTGACAGCTACGAGCAGTACTTC

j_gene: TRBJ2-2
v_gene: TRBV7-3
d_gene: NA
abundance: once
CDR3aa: CASSPSETRGGELFF
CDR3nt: TGTGCCAGCAGCCCATCGGAGACTCGGGGAGGGGAGCTGTTTTTT

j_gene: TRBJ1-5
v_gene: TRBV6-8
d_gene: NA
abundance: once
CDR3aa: CASSYAGPNYQPQHF
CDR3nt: TGTGCCAGCAGTTACGCGGGACCAAACTATCAGCCCCAGCATTTT

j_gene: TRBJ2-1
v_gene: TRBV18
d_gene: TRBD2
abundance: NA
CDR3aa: CASSPIAGGVNEQFF
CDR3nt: TGTGCCAGCTCACCAATAGCGGGGGGGGTCAATGAGCAGTTCTTC

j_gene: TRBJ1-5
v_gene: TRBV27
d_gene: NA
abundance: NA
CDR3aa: CASSPGDKLNQPQHF
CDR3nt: TGTGCCAGCAGCCCGGGAGACAAGCTGAATCAGCCCCAGCATTTT